This paragraph reports one T cell receptor (beta chain). V shed 10 bases and J shed 4 bases, with 19 bases lying between them. The CDR3 is 15 residues long. Germline V gives CDR1 KGHDR, CDR2 SFDVKD. The source of the sample is a study of T cell responses to AZD1222 COVID-19 vaccine. TCRdb's table, derived via immunoSEQ multiplex PCR, lists solely in-frame clones and lacks some. The sample consists of roughly 180,000 clones, about 92% of them appearing once. This sequence originates from an adult who received the AZD1222 COVID-19 vaccine. This rearrangement joins TRBV24-1 to TRBJ1-3; D is unresolved. The material sequenced was peripheral blood, taken 28 days after the second AZD1222 dose. CDR3 sequence reads: CATSTIQVRGNTIYF. Here the CDR3 DNA reads TGTGCCACGAGTACGATACAAGTACGCGGAAACACCATATATTTT.